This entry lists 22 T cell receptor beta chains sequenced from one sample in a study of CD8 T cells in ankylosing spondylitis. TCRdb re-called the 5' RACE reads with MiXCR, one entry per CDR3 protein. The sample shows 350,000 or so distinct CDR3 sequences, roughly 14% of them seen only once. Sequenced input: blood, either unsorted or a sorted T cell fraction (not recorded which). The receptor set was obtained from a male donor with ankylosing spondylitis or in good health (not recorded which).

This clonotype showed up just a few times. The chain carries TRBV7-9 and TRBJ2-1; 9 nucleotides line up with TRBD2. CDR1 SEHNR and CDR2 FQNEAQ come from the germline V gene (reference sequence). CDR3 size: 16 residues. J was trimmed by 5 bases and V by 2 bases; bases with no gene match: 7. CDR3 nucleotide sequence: TGTGCCAGCAGCTTACCTAGCGGGACGATTGACAATGAGCAGTTCTTC. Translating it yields CASSLPSGTIDNEQFF.

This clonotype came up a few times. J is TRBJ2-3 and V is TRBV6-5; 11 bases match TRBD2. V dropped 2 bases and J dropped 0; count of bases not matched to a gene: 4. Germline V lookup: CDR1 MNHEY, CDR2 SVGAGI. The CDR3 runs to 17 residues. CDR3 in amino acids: CASSYRTSGHSTDTQYF. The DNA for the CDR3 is TGTGCCAGCAGTTACCGGACTAGCGGGCATAGCACAGATACGCAGTATTTT.

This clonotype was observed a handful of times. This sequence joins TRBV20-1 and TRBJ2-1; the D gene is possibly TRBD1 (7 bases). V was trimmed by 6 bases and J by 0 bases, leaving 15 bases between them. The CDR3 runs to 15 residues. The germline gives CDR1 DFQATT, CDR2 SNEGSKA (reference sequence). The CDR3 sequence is CSASQGGSSYNEQFF. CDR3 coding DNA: TGCAGTGCGTCCCAGGGGGGAAGCTCCTACAATGAGCAGTTCTTC.

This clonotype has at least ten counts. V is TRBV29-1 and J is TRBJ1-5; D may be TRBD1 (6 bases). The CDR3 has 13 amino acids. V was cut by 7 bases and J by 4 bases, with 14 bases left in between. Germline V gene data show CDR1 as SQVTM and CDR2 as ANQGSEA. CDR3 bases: TGCAGCGCCGCTACAGGGACAAATCAGCCCCAGCATTTT. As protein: CSAATGTNQPQHF.

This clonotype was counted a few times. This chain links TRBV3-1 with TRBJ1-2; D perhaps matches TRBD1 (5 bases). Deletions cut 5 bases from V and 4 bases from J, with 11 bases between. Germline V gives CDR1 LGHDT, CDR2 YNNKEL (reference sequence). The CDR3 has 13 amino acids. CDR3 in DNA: TGTGCCAGCAGCGGGGACTCCCGCTATGGCTACACCTTC. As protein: CASSGDSRYGYTF.

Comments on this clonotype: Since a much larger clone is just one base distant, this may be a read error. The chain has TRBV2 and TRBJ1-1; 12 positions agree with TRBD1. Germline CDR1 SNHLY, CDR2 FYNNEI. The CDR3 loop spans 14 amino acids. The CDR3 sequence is CASRGQGANSEAFF. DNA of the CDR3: TGTGCCAGCAGGGGACAGGGGGCGAACTCTGAAGCTTTCTTT.

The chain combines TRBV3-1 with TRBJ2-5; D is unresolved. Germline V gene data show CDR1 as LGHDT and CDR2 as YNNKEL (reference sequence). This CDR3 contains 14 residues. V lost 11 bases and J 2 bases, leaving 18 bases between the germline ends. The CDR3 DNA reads TGTGCCGTGGCGGCCGGGCTGCTACAAGAGACCCAGTACTTC. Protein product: CAVAAGLLQETQYF.

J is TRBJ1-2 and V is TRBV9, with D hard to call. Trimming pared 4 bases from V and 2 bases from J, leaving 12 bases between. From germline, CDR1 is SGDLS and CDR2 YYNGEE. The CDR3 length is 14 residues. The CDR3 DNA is TGTGCCAGCAGCCAAGGTGACGCCAACTATGGCTACACCTTC. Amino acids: CASSQGDANYGYTF.

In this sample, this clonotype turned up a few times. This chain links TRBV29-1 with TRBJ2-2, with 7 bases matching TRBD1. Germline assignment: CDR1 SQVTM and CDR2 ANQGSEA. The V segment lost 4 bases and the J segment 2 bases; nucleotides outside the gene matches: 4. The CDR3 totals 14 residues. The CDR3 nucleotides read TGCAGCGTTGTGAGGGACAGCAACACCGGGGAGCTGTTTTTT. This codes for CSVVRDSNTGELFF.

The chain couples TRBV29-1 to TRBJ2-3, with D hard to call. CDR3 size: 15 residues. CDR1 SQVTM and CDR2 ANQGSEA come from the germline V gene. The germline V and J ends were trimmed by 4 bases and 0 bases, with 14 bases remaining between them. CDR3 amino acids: CSVVRGSSSTDTQYF. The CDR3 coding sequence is TGCAGCGTTGTACGCGGAAGCTCTAGCACAGATACGCAGTATTTT.

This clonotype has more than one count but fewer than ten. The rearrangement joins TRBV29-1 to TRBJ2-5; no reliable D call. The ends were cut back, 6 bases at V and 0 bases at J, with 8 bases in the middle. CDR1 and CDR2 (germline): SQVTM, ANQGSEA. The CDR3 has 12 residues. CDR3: CSVQENQETQYF. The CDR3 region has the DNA TGCAGCGTACAAGAAAACCAAGAGACCCAGTACTTC.

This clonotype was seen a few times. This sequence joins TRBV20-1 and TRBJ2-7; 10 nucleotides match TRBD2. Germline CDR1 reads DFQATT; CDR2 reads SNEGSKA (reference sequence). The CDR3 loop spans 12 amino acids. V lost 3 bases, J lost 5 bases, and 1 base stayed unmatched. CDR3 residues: CSASLAGDEQYF. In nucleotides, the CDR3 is TGCAGTGCTAGTCTAGCGGGGGACGAGCAGTACTTC.

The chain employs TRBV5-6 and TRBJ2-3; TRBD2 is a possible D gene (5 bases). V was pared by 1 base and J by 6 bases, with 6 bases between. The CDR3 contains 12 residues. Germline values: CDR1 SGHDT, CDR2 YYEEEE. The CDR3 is CASSLWTDTQYF. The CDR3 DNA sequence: TGTGCCAGCAGCTTGTGGACTGATACGCAGTATTTT. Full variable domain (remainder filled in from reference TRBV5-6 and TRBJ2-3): DAGVTQSPTHLIKTRGQQVTLRCSPKSGHDTVSWYQQALGQGPQFIFQYYEEEERQRGNFPDRFSGHQFPNYSSELNVNALLLGDSALYLCASSLWTDTQYFGPGTRLTVL.

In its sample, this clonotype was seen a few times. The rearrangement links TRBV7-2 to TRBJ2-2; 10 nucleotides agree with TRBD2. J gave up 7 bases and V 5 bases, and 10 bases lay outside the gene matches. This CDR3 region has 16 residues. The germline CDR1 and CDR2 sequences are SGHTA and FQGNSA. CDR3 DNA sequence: TGTGCCAGCAGCCCAACTAGCGGGAAATTAGGCGGGGAGCTGTTTTTT. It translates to CASSPTSGKLGGELFF.

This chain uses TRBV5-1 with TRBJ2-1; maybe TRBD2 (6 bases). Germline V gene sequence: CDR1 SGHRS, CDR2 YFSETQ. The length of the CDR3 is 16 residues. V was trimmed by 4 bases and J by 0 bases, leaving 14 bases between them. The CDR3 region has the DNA TGCGCCAGCAGCCAGAAAACCGGGGGCTCCTACAATGAGCAGTTCTTC. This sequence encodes CASSQKTGGSYNEQFF.

The CDR3 bases are TGTGCCAGCAGCCCCGCCCCGGACAGGGGGCGTTGGGGGGGGACTGAAGCTTTCTTT. This sequence encodes CASSPAPDRGRWGGTEAFF. The chain recombines TRBV13 with TRBJ1-1, with 11 bases matching TRBD1. Losses at the gene ends were 5 bases for V and 5 bases for J; bases not matched to a gene: 19. Germline V gene data show CDR1 as PRHDT and CDR2 as FYEKMQ (reference sequence). The CDR3 loop spans 19 amino acids.

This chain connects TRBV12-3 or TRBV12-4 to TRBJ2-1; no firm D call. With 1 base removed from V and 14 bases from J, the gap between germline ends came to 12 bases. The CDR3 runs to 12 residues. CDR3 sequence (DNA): TGTGCCAGCAGTTTAGAAAAACGGTCGAAGTTCTTC. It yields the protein CASSLEKRSKFF.

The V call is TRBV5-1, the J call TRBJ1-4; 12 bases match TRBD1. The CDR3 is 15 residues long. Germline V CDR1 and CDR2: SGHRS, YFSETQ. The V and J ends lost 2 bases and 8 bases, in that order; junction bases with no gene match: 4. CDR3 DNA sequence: TGCGCCAGCAGCTTAACCGGGACAGGGGGCGAAAAACTGTTTTTT. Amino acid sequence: CASSLTGTGGEKLFF. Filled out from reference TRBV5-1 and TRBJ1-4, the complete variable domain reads KAGVTQTPRYLIKTRGQQVTLSCSPISGHRSVSWYQQTPGQGLQFLFEYFSETQRNKGNFPGRFSGRQFSNSRSEMNVSTLELGDSALYLCASSLTGTGGEKLFFGSGTQLSVL.

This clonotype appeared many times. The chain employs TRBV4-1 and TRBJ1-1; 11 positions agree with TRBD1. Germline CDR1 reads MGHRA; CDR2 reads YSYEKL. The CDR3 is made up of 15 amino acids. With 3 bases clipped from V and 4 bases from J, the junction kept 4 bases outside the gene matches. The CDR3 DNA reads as TGCGCCAGCAGCCATCCCGGACAGGGGGCCACTGAAGCTTTCTTT. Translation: CASSHPGQGATEAFF.

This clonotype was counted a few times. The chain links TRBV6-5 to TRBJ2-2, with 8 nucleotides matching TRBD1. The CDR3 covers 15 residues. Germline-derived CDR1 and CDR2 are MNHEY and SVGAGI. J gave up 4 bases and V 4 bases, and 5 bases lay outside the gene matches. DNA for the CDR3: TGTGCCAGCAGTTCCCGGACAGGGCTCACCGGGGAGCTGTTTTTT. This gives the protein CASSSRTGLTGELFF.

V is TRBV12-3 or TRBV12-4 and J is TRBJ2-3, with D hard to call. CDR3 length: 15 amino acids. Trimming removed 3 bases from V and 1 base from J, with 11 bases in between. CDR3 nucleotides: TGTGCCAGCAGTTTTTTGGGGTTGCGCACAGATACGCAGTATTTT. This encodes CASSFLGLRTDTQYF.

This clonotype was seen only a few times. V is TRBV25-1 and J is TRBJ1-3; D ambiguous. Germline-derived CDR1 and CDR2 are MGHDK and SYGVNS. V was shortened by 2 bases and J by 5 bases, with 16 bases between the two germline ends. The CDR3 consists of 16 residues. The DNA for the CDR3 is TGTGCCAGCAGTGAAAGGAGGAACAGAGGAAGAAACACCATATATTTT. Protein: CASSERRNRGRNTIYF. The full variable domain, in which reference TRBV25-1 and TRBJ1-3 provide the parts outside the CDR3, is EADIYQTPRYLVIGTGKKITLECSQTMGHDKMYWYQQDPGMELHLIHYSYGVNSTEKGDLSSESTVSRIRTEHFPLTLESARPSHTSQYLCASSERRNRGRNTIYFGEGSWLTVV.